This TCR beta chain stems from a study of blood T cell repertoires in COVID-19. Overall study: Donors of Cohort 3 who recovered were those that had two negative PCRs, clearance, or symptom resolution. The United States, Italy and Spain were the sources of the acute and convalescent COVID-19 samples. T cells, B-cell-depleted T cells, or PBMCs provided the cDNA or gDNA that served as material.

Original handling: Reference gene primer amplification gave nucleated cell count estimates. The protocol was immunoSEQ multiplex PCR, while the TCRdb copy is restricted to in-frame clones and leaves out a portion. V, J and clone size reflect that table, while D and trimming were determined from the DNA. This sample has around 360,000 clones, with more than 70% found just once. Source material: PBMCs or T cells enriched from blood (not recorded which). The receptor was derived from a man between 40 and 49 years old in a cohort exposed to, infected with or recovered from COVID-19 (not recorded which).

The CDR3 nucleotides read TGTGCCCATCCCCGACAGGGGAGTATTAATGGCTACACCTTC. Protein product: CAHPRQGSINGYTF. The J gene is TRBJ1-2, the V gene TRBV7-9, with TRBD1 matching 8 bases. Germline V lookup: CDR1 SEHNR, CDR2 FQNEAQ (reference sequence). The CDR3 has 14 residues. The V gene end was trimmed by 11 bases and the J gene end by 6 bases; junction bases not matched to a gene: 14.